This record looks at one T cell receptor beta chain sequence and its context. The antigen remains unidentified. This CDR3 contains 13 residues. V dropped 6 bases and J dropped 2 bases, with 14 bases sitting between them. The germline CDR1 and CDR2 sequences are SQVTM and ANQGSEA. This record comes from a study of T cell repertoires in cytomegalovirus infection. Study details: CMV infection and matching HLA type were both indicated by public TCR beta signatures.

MiXCR was run by TCRdb on the reads, yielding one entry per CDR3 protein. The sample holds around 750,000 distinct CDR3 sequences, 30% to 35% seen once. This rearrangement joins TRBV29-1 to TRBJ2-7, with D perhaps matching TRBD2 (7 bases). The receptor was derived from a human donor in good health (CMV status not recorded). Some clones in this sample may be carry-over from other donors' samples. The sample consisted of cultured CD8+ T cells from PBMCs, taken from culture after CMV antigen stimulation. In nucleotides, the CDR3 is TGCAGCGTGAAGGGGGGGGGCACCTACGAGCAGTACTTC. The encoded protein is CSVKGGGTYEQYF.